This TCR beta chain was sequenced in a study of blood T cell repertoires in COVID-19. Turning to the study itself: Spain, Italy and the United States supplied samples that represented acute and convalescent COVID-19.

Seattle participants joined during active infection and were tracked over time. This CDR3 spans 14 amino acids. V was shortened by 3 bases and J by 1 base, with 8 bases between the two germline ends. Germline V gives CDR1 WNHNN, CDR2 SYGVQD (reference sequence). Original analysis: Reference gene primers were amplified, and this amplification served to estimate nucleated cell counts. Only in-frame clones appear in the TCRdb table, and some are missing; sequencing was by immunoSEQ multiplex PCR. V and J calls and clone size are given by that table; D and trimming were obtained from the DNA. The sample has approximately 110,000 clones, more than 80% seen once.

This clonotype was obtained from a woman aged 60 to 75 with COVID-19, enrolled during active disease. V usage is TRBV10-1 and J usage is TRBJ2-3; perhaps TRBD2 as D (5 bases). The sample consisted of peripheral blood. DNA of the CDR3: TGCGCCAGCAGTGAAAAGGGAGGCACAGATACGCAGTATTTT. Translated, it gives CASSEKGGTDTQYF.